These 15 T cell receptor beta chains were all obtained from the same sample, sequenced in a study of blood T cell repertoires in COVID-19. Data came from immunoSEQ multiplex PCR; TCRdb stores just in-frame clones and leaves some out. The table includes around 220,000 clones, about 88% detected once. Sequencing was performed on peripheral blood. These receptors came from a woman aged 45 to 65 with COVID-19, enrolled during active disease.

The J gene is TRBJ2-3, the V gene TRBV6-2 or TRBV6-3, with 11 bases lining up with TRBD2. Germline V gives CDR1 MNHEY, CDR2 SVGEGT. CDR3 length: 15 residues. Germline trimming cut 0 bases from V and 5 bases from J; bases unmatched to any gene: 1. The CDR3 coding sequence is TGTGCCAGCAGTTACTCTCTAGCGGGGGGAGATACGCAGTATTTT. Protein product: CASSYSLAGGDTQYF.

The CDR3 loop is CASSPGGKLGDTQYF. The DNA of the CDR3 is TGTGCCAGCAGCCCAGGAGGGAAATTAGGAGATACGCAGTATTTT. The chain couples TRBV11-3 to TRBJ2-3, with D perhaps TRBD2 (6 bases). CDR1 and CDR2 (germline): SGHNT, YENEEA. This CDR3 has 15 amino acids. Trimming took 5 bases from V and 5 from J, leaving 17 bases between them.

The chain uses TRBV11-2 and TRBJ1-4; 7 bases fit TRBD1. The germline V gene encodes CDR1 SGHAT and CDR2 FQNNGV. Trimming removed 0 bases from V and 9 bases from J; junction bases left unmatched: 4. This CDR3 has 14 residues. CDR3 nucleotide sequence: TGTGCCAGCAGCTTAGAGGTACAGGGGCAAAAACTGTTTTTT. Its translation: CASSLEVQGQKLFF.

The chain employs TRBV7-2 and TRBJ1-4, with 8 positions matching TRBD1. The CDR3 consists of 14 residues. Looked up from germline, CDR1 is SGHTA and CDR2 is FQGNSA. Trimming cost V 5 bases and J 7 bases; bases outside gene matches: 6. CDR3 in amino acids: CASSQTGEAEKLFF. In DNA form, the CDR3 reads TGTGCCAGCAGCCAGACAGGGGAGGCTGAAAAACTGTTTTTT.

The sample holds one count of this clone. The CDR3 loop is CTSSQETGAKAYGYTF. The CDR3 DNA reads as TGCACCAGCAGCCAAGAAACAGGGGCCAAAGCCTATGGCTACACCTTC. The chain uses TRBV1 and TRBJ1-2; the D call of TRBD1 is as the table states it, not checked on the DNA. TRBV1 is given as a pseudogene. This CDR3 is built from 16 residues.

CDR3 sequence: CASSWTSGGGDTQYF. The CDR3 nucleotides read TGTGCCAGTTCATGGACTAGCGGGGGGGGAGATACGCAGTATTTT. J is TRBJ2-3 and V is TRBV19, with TRBD2 matching 15 bases. With 8 bases clipped from V and 5 bases from J, the junction kept 5 bases outside the gene matches. Germline loops: CDR1 LNHDA, CDR2 SQIVND (reference sequence). The CDR3 length is 15 residues.

The chain recombines TRBV5-8 with TRBJ2-7; 7 bases align to TRBD1. J gave up 0 bases and V 4 bases, and 19 bases lay outside the gene matches. The germline CDR1 and CDR2 sequences are SGHTS and YDEGEE. The CDR3 spans 19 residues. CDR3 region: CASSVGPISTGSISYEQYV. CDR3 sequence (DNA): TGTGCCAGCAGCGTTGGCCCCATTTCGACAGGGTCCATCTCCTACGAGCAGTACGTC.

The chain employs TRBV19 and TRBJ1-1; 7 bases line up with TRBD1. V lost 8 bases, J lost 2 bases, and 11 bases stayed unmatched. The length of the CDR3 is 15 residues. Germline values: CDR1 LNHDA, CDR2 SQIVND (reference sequence). The CDR3 region has the DNA TGTGCCAGTTTCTTGCGGGACAGCAAAAACACTGAAGCTTTCTTT. Protein product: CASFLRDSKNTEAFF.

V and J are TRBV19 and TRBJ2-7; 9 bases fit TRBD1. The ends lost 3 bases at V and 2 bases at J; junction bases unmatched: 5. The CDR3 consists of 15 residues. Germline CDR1 and CDR2: LNHDA and SQIVND (reference sequence). In nucleotides, the CDR3 is TGTGCCAGTAGTATCTCTGACAGGGGGGCCTACGAGCAGTACTTC. The encoded protein is CASSISDRGAYEQYF.

This clone has only a few counts. J is TRBJ2-7 and V is TRBV25-1; a possible D gene is TRBD2 (5 bases). Trimming took 2 bases from V and 9 from J, leaving 26 bases between them. This CDR3 region has 17 residues. Germline V gene sequence: CDR1 MGHDK, CDR2 SYGVNS. The CDR3 loop reads CASSEAFCDKRLIGQYV. The CDR3 coding sequence is TGTGCCAGCAGTGAAGCCTTCTGTGACAAGCGACTAATAGGGCAGTACGTC.

This chain uses TRBV6-1 with TRBJ2-2; D might be TRBD1 (5 bases). Germline loops: CDR1 MNHNS, CDR2 SASEGT. The CDR3 covers 16 residues. V lost 4 bases and J lost 6, with 18 bases in between. In DNA form, the CDR3 reads TGTGCCAGCAGTGGCCTGAGACAGATAACGTCCGGGGAGCTGTTTTTT. It yields the protein CASSGLRQITSGELFF.

The chain carries TRBV5-1 and TRBJ2-7; D gene ambiguous. The ends were cut back, 2 bases at V and 1 base at J, with 7 bases in the middle. The CDR3 is 13 amino acids. Germline-derived CDR1 and CDR2 are SGHRS and YFSETQ. The CDR3: CASSFGYSYEQYF. As DNA, the CDR3 is TGCGCCAGCAGCTTCGGGTATTCCTACGAGCAGTACTTC.

V gene TRBV5-1 combines with J gene TRBJ1-2; 10 nucleotides line up with TRBD1. J was trimmed by 13 bases and V by 7 bases; bases with no gene match: 16. Germline V lookup: CDR1 SGHRS, CDR2 YFSETQ. There are 14 residues in the CDR3. The CDR3 DNA is TGCGCCAGCCGCCGGTCCGGGACAGGGGAGGTATTCACCTTC. Translation: CASRRSGTGEVFTF. The full variable domain, in which reference TRBV5-1 and TRBJ1-2 provide the parts outside the CDR3, is KAGVTQTPRYLIKTRGQQVTLSCSPISGHRSVSWYQQTPGQGLQFLFEYFSETQRNKGNFPGRFSGRQFSNSRSEMNVSTLELGDSALYLCASRRSGTGEVFTFGSGTRLTVV.

The CDR3 spells CSVERRPTLNHTGELFF. The CDR3 DNA is TGCAGCGTTGAAAGGAGGCCGACCCTAAATCACACCGGGGAGCTGTTTTTT. J is TRBJ2-2 and V is TRBV29-1; D possibly corresponds to TRBD2 (5 bases). This CDR3 has 17 residues. With 2 bases removed from V and 3 bases from J, the gap between germline ends came to 19 bases. In germline, CDR1 is SQVTM, CDR2 ANQGSEA.

DNA of the CDR3: TGTGCCAGCAGCGTAGTACAGGGCGGGGGAAACTTCGGGGAGCTGTTTTTT. Translated: CASSVVQGGGNFGELFF. This chain connects TRBV9 to TRBJ2-2; weak D call: TRBD2 (7 bases). Germline-derived CDR1 and CDR2 are SGDLS and YYNGEE. The germline V and J ends were trimmed by 0 bases and 7 bases, with 19 bases remaining between them. This CDR3 is built from 17 residues.